At least ten counts were recorded for the clone carrying this TCR beta chain. The PBMCs had their origin in roughly 10 ml of fresh peripheral blood. TCR beta CDR3 sequences were amplified from RNA transcripts. Initially, a first-round RT-PCR of the TCR CDR3 employed the HTBI primer set. One entry per CDR3 protein, called by TCRdb with MiXCR from the multiplex PCR reads. This sample has about 99,000 distinct CDR3 sequences, with roughly 47% found just once. CDR1 DFQATT and CDR2 SNEGSKA come from the germline V gene (reference sequence). This CDR3 is 14 amino acids long. V was trimmed by 3 bases and J by 2 bases, leaving 13 bases between them. The data stem from a study of T cells in Graves' hyperthyroidism and ophthalmopathy.

This sequence was found in a man aged 35-49 years with Graves' hyperthyroidism. The rearrangement joins TRBV20-1 to TRBJ1-2, with D perhaps TRBD1 (5 bases). Sample: blood. The CDR3 sequence is CSASRRDPNYGYTF. CDR3 sequence (DNA): TGCAGTGCTAGTCGGCGGGACCCCAACTATGGCTACACCTTC.